Each of the 30 T cell receptor beta chains below was sequenced from the same sample in a study of CD8 T cells in Susac syndrome. Reverse transcription of roughly 0.45 to 1 ug RNA was performed with random hexamers. TCRdb analysed the immunoSEQ multiplex PCR reads with MiXCR anew, one entry per CDR3 protein. In the table there are more than 90,000 distinct CDR3 sequences, approximately 93% of which are singletons. Sequenced material: CD4+ T cells from PBMCs. These TCRs come from a human donor with multiple sclerosis.

This chain uses TRBV6-5 with TRBJ1-2; D unclear. The CDR3 contains 15 residues. From germline, CDR1 is MNHEY and CDR2 SVGAGI. With 8 bases removed from V and 4 bases from J, the gap between germline ends came to 20 bases. CDR3 residues: CASSPRAQLGYGYTF. The CDR3 DNA is TGTGCCAGCTCCCCCCGGGCACAGCTCGGCTATGGCTACACCTTC.

The chain has TRBV4-1 and TRBJ2-1, with 9 bases lining up with TRBD2. Germline V lookup: CDR1 MGHRA, CDR2 YSYEKL. This CDR3 spans 17 amino acids. Trimming cost V 1 base and J 7 bases; bases outside gene matches: 11. The CDR3 protein is CASSQAPVVAGVNEQFF. The CDR3 DNA reads TGCGCCAGCAGCCAAGCCCCCGTGGTAGCGGGGGTGAATGAGCAGTTCTTC.

The V gene is TRBV5-6, the J gene TRBJ1-1, with 7 bases matching TRBD1. The J segment lost 5 bases and the V segment lost 2 bases, leaving 9 bases of the junction unmatched. There are 15 residues in the CDR3. Germline V gene data show CDR1 as SGHDT and CDR2 as YYEEEE. The DNA for the CDR3 is TGTGCCAGCAGCTTACTTAAACAGGGGAGGACTGAAGCTTTCTTT. This encodes CASSLLKQGRTEAFF.

The chain combines TRBV19 with TRBJ2-1; 7 bases fit TRBD2. The junction had 12 bases not matched to a gene; V was cut back by 6 bases and J by 1 base. Looked up from germline, CDR1 is LNHDA and CDR2 is SQIVND (reference sequence). The CDR3 runs 17 residues. CDR3 in DNA: TGTGCCAGTAGCAAAGTAGGAGCGGGGTTTTCCTACAATGAGCAGTTCTTC. It specifies CASSKVGAGFSYNEQFF.

V is TRBV24-1 and J is TRBJ2-3; unclear D gene. This CDR3 is built from 12 residues. Per the germline V gene, CDR1 is KGHDR and CDR2 is SFDVKD. The V end lost 1 base, the J end lost 6 bases, and 4 bases lay between the germline ends. The CDR3 nucleotides read TGTGCCACCAGTGATTTCGGGGATACGCAGTATTTT. Translation: CATSDFGDTQYF.

This chain joins TRBV6-2 or TRBV6-3 and TRBJ1-5; D might be TRBD1 (5 bases). V was trimmed by 2 bases and J by 1 base, leaving 9 bases between them. Per the germline V gene, CDR1 is MNHEY and CDR2 is SVGEGT. The CDR3 contains 15 residues. The CDR3 DNA reads as TGTGCCAGCAGTTACGGCAGGGTCAGCAATCAGCCCCAGCATTTT. Protein product: CASSYGRVSNQPQHF.

V and J are TRBV5-1 and TRBJ2-5, with D unresolved. CDR1 is SGHRS, CDR2 YFSETQ, per germline. The CDR3 has 14 residues. V lost 2 bases and J 5 bases, leaving 13 bases between the germline ends. CDR3 in DNA: TGCGCCAGCAGCTTTCGTACCCCGCAGGAGACCCAGTACTTC. Translated: CASSFRTPQETQYF.

V gene TRBV20-1 combines with J gene TRBJ2-1; TRBD1 matches at 8 bases. CDR3 length: 12 residues. Trimming cost V 6 bases and J 7 bases; bases outside gene matches: 5. The germline V gene encodes CDR1 DFQATT and CDR2 SNEGSKA (reference sequence). As DNA, the CDR3 is TGCAGTGCCAAAGACAGGGGAAATGAGCAGTTCTTC. Its protein product is CSAKDRGNEQFF.

The chain has TRBV7-2 and TRBJ1-2; 8 bases fit TRBD1. Germline lookup yields CDR1 SGHTA and CDR2 FQGNSA. The CDR3 consists of 15 residues. Losses at the gene ends were 5 bases for V and 4 bases for J; bases not matched to a gene: 9. CDR3 sequence: CASSDGTGVSYGYTF. The CDR3 bases are TGTGCCAGCAGCGACGGGACAGGCGTCTCCTATGGCTACACCTTC. The whole variable domain, remainder taken from reference TRBV7-2 and TRBJ1-2, is GAGVSQSPSNKVTEKGKDVELRCDPISGHTALYWYRQSLGQGLEFLIYFQGNSAPDKSGLPSDRFSAERTGGSVSTLTIQRTQQEDSAVYLCASSDGTGVSYGYTFGSGTRLTVV.

The chain has TRBV20-1 and TRBJ1-2; D is possibly TRBD1 (5 bases). V lost 3 bases and J lost 7, with 12 bases in between. Germline V CDR1 and CDR2: DFQATT, SNEGSKA (reference sequence). The CDR3 totals 12 residues. This CDR3 reads CSASQGWIGYTF. The DNA for the CDR3 is TGCAGTGCTAGCCAGGGCTGGATTGGCTACACCTTC.

The chain recombines TRBV7-9 with TRBJ1-4, with D unclear. Per germline, CDR1 SEHNR and CDR2 FQNEAQ (reference sequence). The CDR3 covers 15 residues. Trimming left V 2 bases short and J 8 bases short, with 15 bases between. The DNA for the CDR3 is TGTGCCAGCAGCTTACAAAGGCGACTAGGCGAAAAACTGTTTTTT. This encodes CASSLQRRLGEKLFF.

The chain links TRBV20-1 to TRBJ1-2, with TRBD1 matching over 10 bases. J gave up 4 bases and V 6 bases, and 5 bases lay outside the gene matches. Germline V gives CDR1 DFQATT, CDR2 SNEGSKA (reference sequence). The CDR3 length is 13 residues. CDR3 region: CSAADRGGYGYTF. CDR3 coding DNA: TGCAGTGCAGCGGACAGGGGGGGCTATGGCTACACCTTC.

V usage is TRBV4-3 and J usage is TRBJ2-3; tentatively, D is TRBD2 (7 bases). CDR1 is LGHNA and CDR2 is YSLEER in the germline V gene. This CDR3 has 15 residues. V lost 7 bases and J 0 bases, leaving 14 bases between the germline ends. The DNA of the CDR3 is TGCGCCAGCACCGATCGGGGGGCTAGCACAGATACGCAGTATTTT. It codes for CASTDRGASTDTQYF.

This clonotype has only one observation. This chain connects TRBV6-1 to TRBJ2-5, with TRBD2 matching 9 bases. The germline V gene encodes CDR1 MNHNS and CDR2 SASEGT. V shed 5 bases and J 3 bases; nucleotides not matched to a gene: 16. The CDR3 consists of 18 residues. The chain's CDR3 is CASSRRAVFSGGEETQYF. CDR3 bases: TGTGCCAGCAGTAGAAGGGCGGTTTTTAGCGGGGGCGAAGAGACCCAGTACTTC.

This chain uses TRBV4-2 with TRBJ1-5; no clear D. Germline V gene lookup returns CDR1 LGHNA and CDR2 YNFKEQ. Trimming cost V 0 bases and J 1 base, with 10 bases left between them. The CDR3 runs 16 residues. The CDR3: CASSQDLGPSNQPQHF. CDR3 nucleotide sequence: TGTGCCAGCAGCCAAGATCTAGGCCCGAGCAATCAGCCCCAGCATTTT.

This chain connects TRBV7-3 to TRBJ2-3; 8 bases are shared with TRBD2. The germline gives CDR1 SGHTA, CDR2 FQGTGA. The CDR3 contains 13 residues. The trim removed 11 bases at V and 1 base at J, leaving 5 bases unmatched. This CDR3 is CARGGGGTDTQYF. The CDR3 nucleotides are TGTGCCCGGGGGGGCGGGGGCACAGATACGCAGTATTTT.

The CDR3 is CASSPPMPYEQYF. The CDR3 DNA reads as TGTGCCAGCTCACCACCGATGCCCTACGAGCAGTACTTC. The chain links TRBV18 to TRBJ2-7; D is ambiguous. The V end lost 0 bases, the J end lost 2 bases, and 5 bases lay between the germline ends. This CDR3 has 13 amino acids. Germline V gene lookup returns CDR1 KGHSH and CDR2 LQKENI.

This sequence joins TRBV6-7 and TRBJ1-4; no definite D call. TRBV6-7 is known as an ORF, though its function is uncertain. V was pared by 0 bases and J by 5 bases, with 10 bases between. This CDR3 contains 15 residues. The CDR3 reads CASSYSNAPNEKLFF. CDR3 nucleotides: TGTGCCAGCAGTTACTCGAACGCCCCAAATGAAAAACTGTTTTTT.

The chain recombines TRBV3-1 with TRBJ1-2; D is unclear. Germline V gene data show CDR1 as LGHDT and CDR2 as YNNKEL (reference sequence). V was clipped by 0 bases and J by 4 bases, with 3 bases between them. There are 12 residues in the CDR3. The CDR3 nucleotides are TGTGCCAGCAGCCAAGAGTCCTATGGCTACACCTTC. Encoded protein: CASSQESYGYTF.

V is TRBV11-3 and J is TRBJ2-2; TRBD1 matches 7 bases. Germline-derived CDR1 and CDR2 are SGHNT and YENEEA. The V gene end was trimmed by 5 bases and the J gene end by 5 bases; junction bases not matched to a gene: 11. This CDR3 contains 16 residues. The CDR3 loop is CASSPRLGGGTGELFF. The CDR3 region has the DNA TGTGCCAGCAGCCCTCGGTTAGGGGGCGGAACCGGGGAGCTGTTTTTT.

This chain joins TRBV5-4 and TRBJ2-5, with a tentative D call TRBD2 (5 bases). V was cut by 9 bases and J by 0 bases, with 12 bases left in between. Germline V gene data show CDR1 as SGHNT and CDR2 as YYREEE (reference sequence). CDR3 size: 13 residues. CDR3 in DNA: TGTGCCACCAAGCGGCCAAACCAAGAGACCCAGTACTTC. It specifies CATKRPNQETQYF.

In nucleotides, the CDR3 is TGTGCCAGCTCATCCTGGACGGCAACTAATGAAAAACTGTTTTTT. It codes for CASSSWTATNEKLFF. This chain uses TRBV18 with TRBJ1-4; D call uncertain. This CDR3 comprises 15 residues. CDR1 is KGHSH, CDR2 LQKENI, per germline. Trimming shortened V by 5 bases and J by 0 bases, and 10 bases separated the two germline ends.

The chain carries TRBV7-9 and TRBJ1-4; TRBD1 might be the D (5 bases). The CDR3 spans 17 residues. The V end lost 1 base, the J end lost 5 bases, and 17 bases lay between the germline ends. In germline, CDR1 is SEHNR, CDR2 FQNEAQ (reference sequence). This chain's CDR3 is CASSLDAGPLGNEKLFF. In nucleotides, the CDR3 is TGTGCCAGCAGCTTAGACGCAGGGCCGCTGGGAAATGAAAAACTGTTTTTT.

V usage is TRBV30 and J usage is TRBJ1-4; 9 bases line up with TRBD1. Germline V gene sequence: CDR1 GTSNPN, CDR2 SVGIG (reference sequence). The CDR3 covers 17 residues. The V gene end was trimmed by 2 bases and the J gene end by 0 bases; junction bases not matched to a gene: 7. The CDR3 here is CAWSRQGVVATNEKLFF. The CDR3 bases are TGTGCCTGGAGTAGACAGGGGGTAGTTGCAACTAATGAAAAACTGTTTTTT.

The chain uses TRBV7-2 and TRBJ2-2; D unclear. The germline V gene has CDR1 SGHTA and CDR2 FQGNSA. V gave up 1 base and J gave up 0 bases, with 9 bases separating them. This CDR3 region has 16 residues. DNA of the CDR3: TGTGCCAGCAGCTTAGGTGGGTCCGCGAACACCGGGGAGCTGTTTTTT. Its protein product is CASSLGGSANTGELFF.

This chain uses TRBV29-1 with TRBJ2-5; no definite D call. The germline V gene encodes CDR1 SQVTM and CDR2 ANQGSEA. V was shortened by 4 bases and J by 4 bases, with 7 bases between the two germline ends. The CDR3 covers 11 residues. In DNA form, the CDR3 reads TGCAGCGTTGTACCGTCAGAGACCCAGTACTTC. This sequence encodes CSVVPSETQYF.

The chain couples TRBV7-2 to TRBJ2-3, with D possibly being TRBD1 or TRBD2 (6 bases each). V lost 0 bases and J lost 9, with 13 bases in between. CDR3 length: 14 amino acids. Germline CDR1 and CDR2: SGHTA and FQGNSA. The CDR3 sequence is CASSLALGGGTQYF. The CDR3 DNA is TGTGCCAGCAGCTTAGCCCTAGGGGGAGGCACGCAGTATTTT. The whole variable domain, remainder taken from reference TRBV7-2 and TRBJ2-3, is GAGVSQSPSNKVTEKGKDVELRCDPISGHTALYWYRQSLGQGLEFLIYFQGNSAPDKSGLPSDRFSAERTGGSVSTLTIQRTQQEDSAVYLCASSLALGGGTQYFGPGTRLTVL.

The V call is TRBV11-2, the J call TRBJ2-7; TRBD2 is a possible D gene (6 bases). The CDR3 totals 13 residues. Per germline, CDR1 SGHAT and CDR2 FQNNGV. V was cut by 0 bases and J by 7 bases, with 10 bases left in between. CDR3 DNA sequence: TGTGCCAGCAGCTTAGAAACGGGGAGGGAGCAGTACTTC. Amino acid sequence: CASSLETGREQYF.

The V and J genes are TRBV20-1 and TRBJ2-3; D may be TRBD1 (6 bases). Trimming removed 3 bases at V and 0 bases at J, with 13 bases between. The germline V gene encodes CDR1 DFQATT and CDR2 SNEGSKA (reference sequence). The CDR3 is made up of 15 amino acids. CDR3 DNA: TGCAGTGCTAGGAAGACAGGCTTTAGCACAGATACGCAGTATTTT. Protein: CSARKTGFSTDTQYF.

V usage is TRBV3-1 and J usage is TRBJ2-3; D is uncertain. The ends were cut back, 1 base at V and 4 bases at J, with 9 bases in the middle. The CDR3 has 14 amino acids. Per the germline V gene, CDR1 is LGHDT and CDR2 is YNNKEL (reference sequence). The CDR3 loop reads CASSQVPSPDTQYF. CDR3 nucleotides: TGTGCCAGCAGCCAAGTGCCGAGCCCAGATACGCAGTATTTT.